This TCR beta chain was identified during a study of CD8 T cells in Susac syndrome. The CDR3 is 14 residues long. Germline lookup yields CDR1 DFQATT and CDR2 SNEGSKA (reference sequence). The V segment lost 3 bases and the J segment 2 bases; nucleotides outside the gene matches: 3. The sample holds one count of this clonotype. With random hexamers, reverse transcription was performed on about 0.5 to 1 ug of RNA. TCRdb re-analysed the immunoSEQ multiplex PCR reads in MiXCR, keeping a single row per CDR3 protein. The sample shows 70,000 to 85,000 distinct CDR3 sequences, roughly 96% of them seen only once.

Sequenced sample: CD8+ T cells from PBMCs. The sequence came from a human donor with Susac syndrome. This chain uses TRBV20-1 with TRBJ2-7; 11 bases are a match to TRBD2. The CDR3 nucleotides read TGCAGTGCTAGGGGGACTAGCGGACCCTACGAGCAGTACTTC. Translating gives CSARGTSGPYEQYF.